This TCR beta chain was recorded in a study of blood T cells in healthy people across ages. Study-level findings and limits: Diversity estimated from one million T cells was considered an underestimate.

Together with a sample-barcoded 5' primer, a J-beta primer mix was included in a second PCR lasting roughly 6 to 12 cycles. Tags on each cDNA molecule came from a template-switch adaptor with 12 random nucleotides. In TCRdb, the 5' RACE reads were re-called with MiXCR into one record per CDR3 protein. The sample contains 650,000 to 700,000 distinct CDR3 sequences, around 50% of which appear only once. With respect to this clonotype: Its antigen is undetermined.

Trimming removed 0 bases at V and 8 bases at J, with 13 bases between. This CDR3 has 14 amino acids. Germline CDR1 is SGHTA and CDR2 is FQGTGA. The sequenced sample was blood. V is TRBV7-3 and J is TRBJ1-2; D remains ambiguous. The sequence was collected from a woman aged 80 or older in good health. The DNA of the CDR3 is TGTGCCAGCAGCTTAACTGGAGAGAGTGAAGGCTACACCTTC. Protein product: CASSLTGESEGYTF.